This T cell receptor (beta chain) was captured by sequencing in a study of Graves' ophthalmopathy and Graves' hyperthyroidism. At the level of the study: Stable hyperthyroid donors showed no ophthalmopathy during 18 months follow-up. Notes on the study in general: Blood samples also showed most expanded thyroid clonotypes exceeding 0.001 frequency.

The TCR beta CDR3 regions underwent amplification from RNA transcripts. An initial RT-PCR round employing HTBI primers preceded a second-round multiplex PCR. TCRdb re-called the multiplex PCR reads through MiXCR, storing one row per CDR3 protein. Among about 1.1 million distinct CDR3 sequences listed, about 40% were seen once. Germline loops: CDR1 LNHDA, CDR2 SQIVND (reference sequence). This CDR3 is built from 13 residues. V gave up 5 bases and J gave up 4 bases, with 11 bases separating them. This clonotype occurred many times. What it binds is unknown. The rearrangement uses TRBV19 and TRBJ1-2, with D possibly matching TRBD1 (5 bases). The origin of this receptor is an adult man with Graves' hyperthyroidism. The specimen sequenced was peripheral blood or thyroid tissue (not recorded which). The CDR3 spells CASSQSGLYGYTF. CDR3 bases: TGTGCCAGTAGTCAGTCAGGGCTCTATGGCTACACCTTC.